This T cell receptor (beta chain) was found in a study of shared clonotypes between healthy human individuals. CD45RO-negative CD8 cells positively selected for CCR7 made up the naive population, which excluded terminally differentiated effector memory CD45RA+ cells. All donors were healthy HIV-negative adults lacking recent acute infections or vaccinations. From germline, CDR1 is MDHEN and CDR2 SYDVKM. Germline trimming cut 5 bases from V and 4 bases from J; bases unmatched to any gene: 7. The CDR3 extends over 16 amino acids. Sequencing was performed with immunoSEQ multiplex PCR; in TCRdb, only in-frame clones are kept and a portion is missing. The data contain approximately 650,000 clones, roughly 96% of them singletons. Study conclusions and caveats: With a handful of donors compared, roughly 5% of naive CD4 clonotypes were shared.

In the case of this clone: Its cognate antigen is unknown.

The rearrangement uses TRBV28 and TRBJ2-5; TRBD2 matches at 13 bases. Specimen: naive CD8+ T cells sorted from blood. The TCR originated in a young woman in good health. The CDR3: CASSPRTSGSVETQYF. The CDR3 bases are TGTGCCAGCAGTCCTCGGACTAGCGGGAGTGTAGAGACCCAGTACTTC.